This T cell receptor beta chain was obtained from a study of cytomegalovirus exposure and HLA in healthy donors. V shed 2 bases, J shed 2 bases, and the junction held 5 bases outside the gene matches. The CDR3 contains 15 residues. Germline CDR1 SEHNR, CDR2 FQNEAQ (reference sequence). 13 Jbeta primers and 60 Vbeta primers were used for the PCR. Authors' methods: Approximately 72 million unique TCR beta chains, some 9.9 million of them shared, were counted by a later analysis. The repertoire was sequenced with immunoSEQ multiplex PCR; TCRdb's copy has only in-frame clones and lacks some. V and J calls plus clone size are reproduced from that table; the DNA served to infer D and trimming. This table holds roughly 160,000 clones, 82% found once.

Sequenced sample: PBMCs. The chain is built from TRBV7-9 and TRBJ1-2; TRBD1 matches at 7 bases. This sequence originates from a male donor in good health and CMV-seropositive. CDR3 region: CASSLKQGPNYGYTF. CDR3 DNA sequence: TGTGCCAGCAGCTTAAAACAGGGGCCCAACTATGGCTACACCTTC.